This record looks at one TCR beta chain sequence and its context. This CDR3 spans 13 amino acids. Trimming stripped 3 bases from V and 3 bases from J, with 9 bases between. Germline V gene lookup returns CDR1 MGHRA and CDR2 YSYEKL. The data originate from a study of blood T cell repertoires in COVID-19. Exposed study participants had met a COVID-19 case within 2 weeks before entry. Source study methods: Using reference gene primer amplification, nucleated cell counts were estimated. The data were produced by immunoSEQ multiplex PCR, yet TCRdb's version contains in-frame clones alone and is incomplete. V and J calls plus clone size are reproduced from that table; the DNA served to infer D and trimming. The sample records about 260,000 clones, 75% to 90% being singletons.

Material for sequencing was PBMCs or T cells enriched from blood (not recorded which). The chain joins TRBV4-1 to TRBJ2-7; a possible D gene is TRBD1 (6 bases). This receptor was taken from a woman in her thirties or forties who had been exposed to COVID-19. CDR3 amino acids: CASSQGQNYEQYF. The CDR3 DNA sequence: TGCGCCAGCAGCCAGGGACAAAACTACGAGCAGTACTTC.